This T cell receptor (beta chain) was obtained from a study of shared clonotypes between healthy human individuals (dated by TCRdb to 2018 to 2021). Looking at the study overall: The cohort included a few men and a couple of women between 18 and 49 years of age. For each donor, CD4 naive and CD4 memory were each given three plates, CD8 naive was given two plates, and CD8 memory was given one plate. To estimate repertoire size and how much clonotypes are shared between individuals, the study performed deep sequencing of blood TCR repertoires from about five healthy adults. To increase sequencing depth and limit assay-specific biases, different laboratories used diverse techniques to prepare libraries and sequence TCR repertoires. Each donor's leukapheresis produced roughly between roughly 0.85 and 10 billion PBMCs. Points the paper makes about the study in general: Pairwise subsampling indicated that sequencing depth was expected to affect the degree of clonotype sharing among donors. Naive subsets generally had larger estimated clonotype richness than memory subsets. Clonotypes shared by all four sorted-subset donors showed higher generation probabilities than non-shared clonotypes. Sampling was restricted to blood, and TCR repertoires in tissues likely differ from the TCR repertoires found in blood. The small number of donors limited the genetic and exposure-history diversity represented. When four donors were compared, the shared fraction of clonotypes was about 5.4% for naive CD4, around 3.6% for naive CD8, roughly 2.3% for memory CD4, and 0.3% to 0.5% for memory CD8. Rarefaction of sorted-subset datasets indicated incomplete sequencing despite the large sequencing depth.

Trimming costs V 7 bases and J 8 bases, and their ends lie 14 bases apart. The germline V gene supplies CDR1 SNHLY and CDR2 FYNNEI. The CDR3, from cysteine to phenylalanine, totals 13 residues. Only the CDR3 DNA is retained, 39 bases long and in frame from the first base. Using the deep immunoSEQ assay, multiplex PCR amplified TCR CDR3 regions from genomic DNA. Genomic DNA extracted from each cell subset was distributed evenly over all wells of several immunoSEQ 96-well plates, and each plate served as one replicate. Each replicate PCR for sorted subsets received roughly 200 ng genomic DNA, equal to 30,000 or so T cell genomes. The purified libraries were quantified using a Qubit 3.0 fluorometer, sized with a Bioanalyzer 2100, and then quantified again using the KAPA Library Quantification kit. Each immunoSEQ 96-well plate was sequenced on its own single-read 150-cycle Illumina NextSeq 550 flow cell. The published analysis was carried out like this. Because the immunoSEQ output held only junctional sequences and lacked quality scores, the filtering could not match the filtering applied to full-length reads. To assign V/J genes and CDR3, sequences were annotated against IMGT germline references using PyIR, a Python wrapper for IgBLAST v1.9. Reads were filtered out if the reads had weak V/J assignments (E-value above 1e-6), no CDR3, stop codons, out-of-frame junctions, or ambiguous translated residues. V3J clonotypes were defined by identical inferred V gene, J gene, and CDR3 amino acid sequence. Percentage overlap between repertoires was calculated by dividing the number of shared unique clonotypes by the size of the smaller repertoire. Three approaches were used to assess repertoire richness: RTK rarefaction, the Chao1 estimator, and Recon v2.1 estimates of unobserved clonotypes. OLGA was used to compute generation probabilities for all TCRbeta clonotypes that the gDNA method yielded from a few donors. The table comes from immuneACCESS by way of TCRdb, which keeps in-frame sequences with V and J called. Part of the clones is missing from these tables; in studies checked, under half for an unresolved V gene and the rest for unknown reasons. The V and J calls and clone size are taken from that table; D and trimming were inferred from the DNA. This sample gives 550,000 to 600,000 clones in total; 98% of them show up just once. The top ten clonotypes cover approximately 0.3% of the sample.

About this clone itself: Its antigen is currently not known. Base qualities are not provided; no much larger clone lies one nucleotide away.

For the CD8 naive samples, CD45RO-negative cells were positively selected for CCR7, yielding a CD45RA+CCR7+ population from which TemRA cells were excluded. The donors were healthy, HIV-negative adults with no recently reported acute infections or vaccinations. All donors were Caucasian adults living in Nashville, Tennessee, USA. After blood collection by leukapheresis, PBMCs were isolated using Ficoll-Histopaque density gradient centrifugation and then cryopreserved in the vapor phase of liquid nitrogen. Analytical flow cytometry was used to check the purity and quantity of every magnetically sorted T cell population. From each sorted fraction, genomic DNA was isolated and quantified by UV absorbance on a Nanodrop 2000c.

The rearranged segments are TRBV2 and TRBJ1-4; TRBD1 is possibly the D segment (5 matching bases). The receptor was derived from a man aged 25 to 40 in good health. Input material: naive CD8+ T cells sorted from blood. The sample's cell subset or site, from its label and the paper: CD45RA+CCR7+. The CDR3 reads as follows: CASIPLGPEKLFF. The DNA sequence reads TGTGCCAGCATCCCTTTGGGGCCAGAAAAACTGTTTTTT.